This T cell receptor (beta chain) was observed in a study of blood T cell repertoires in COVID-19. Study-wide background: T cells, B-cell-depleted T cells, or PBMCs supplied cDNA or gDNA.

Sequencing was performed with immunoSEQ multiplex PCR; in TCRdb, only in-frame clones are kept and a portion is missing. The sample comprises under 200,000 clones, approximately 84% of which are singletons, and about 12% rests with the top ten. Germline V lookup: CDR1 MNHEY, CDR2 SVGAGI. The ends were cut back, 6 bases at V and 14 bases at J, with 14 bases in the middle. The CDR3 runs 12 residues. The clonotype comes from a man in his fifties or sixties who had recovered from COVID-19. The rearrangement joins TRBV6-5 to TRBJ1-6; no definite D call. The sample consisted of PBMCs or T cells enriched from blood (not recorded which). CDR3 loop: CASSTGGSALHF. DNA for the CDR3: TGTGCCAGCAGCACCGGAGGTTCGGCCCTCCACTTT.